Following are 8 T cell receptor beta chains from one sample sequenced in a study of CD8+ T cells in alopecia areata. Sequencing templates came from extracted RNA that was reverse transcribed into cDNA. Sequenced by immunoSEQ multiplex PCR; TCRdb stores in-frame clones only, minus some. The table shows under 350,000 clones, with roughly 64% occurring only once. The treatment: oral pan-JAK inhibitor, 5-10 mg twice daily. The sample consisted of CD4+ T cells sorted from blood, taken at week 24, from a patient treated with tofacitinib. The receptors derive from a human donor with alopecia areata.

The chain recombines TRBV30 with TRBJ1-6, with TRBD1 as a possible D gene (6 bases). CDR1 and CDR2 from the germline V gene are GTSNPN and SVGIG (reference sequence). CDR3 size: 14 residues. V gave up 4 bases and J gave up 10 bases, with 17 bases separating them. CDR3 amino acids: CAWTQAGGSSPLHF. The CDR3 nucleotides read TGTGCCTGGACTCAGGCGGGGGGCAGCTCACCCCTCCACTTT.

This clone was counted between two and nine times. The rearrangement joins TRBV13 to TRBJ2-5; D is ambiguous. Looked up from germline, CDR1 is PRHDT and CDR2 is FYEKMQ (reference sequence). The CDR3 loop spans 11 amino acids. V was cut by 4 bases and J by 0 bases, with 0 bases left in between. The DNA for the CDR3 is TGTGCCAGCAGCTACCAAGAGACCCAGTACTTC. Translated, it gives CASSYQETQYF.

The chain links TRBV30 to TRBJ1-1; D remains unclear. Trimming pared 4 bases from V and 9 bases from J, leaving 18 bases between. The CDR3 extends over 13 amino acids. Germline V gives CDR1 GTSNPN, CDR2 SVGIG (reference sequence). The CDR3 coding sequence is TGTGCCTGGACGAACCCCCCAGGATCACAAGCTTTCTTT. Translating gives CAWTNPPGSQAFF.

The CDR3 DNA follows: TGTGCCAGCAGTCTAGGGACAGGGGGCTCGGATGAGCAGTTCTTC. Amino acids: CASSLGTGGSDEQFF. The V gene is TRBV7-2, the J gene TRBJ2-1; TRBD1 aligns across 12 bases. The V gene end was trimmed by 6 bases and the J gene end by 8 bases; junction bases not matched to a gene: 8. CDR3 length: 15 amino acids. Germline V gene data show CDR1 as SGHTA and CDR2 as FQGNSA.

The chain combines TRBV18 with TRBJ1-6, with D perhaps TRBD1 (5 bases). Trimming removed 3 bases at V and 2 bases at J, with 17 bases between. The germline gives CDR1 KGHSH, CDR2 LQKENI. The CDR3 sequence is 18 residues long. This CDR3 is CASSPSRGRIPYNSPLHF. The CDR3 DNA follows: TGTGCCAGCTCACCTTCAAGGGGAAGAATTCCCTATAATTCACCCCTCCACTTT.

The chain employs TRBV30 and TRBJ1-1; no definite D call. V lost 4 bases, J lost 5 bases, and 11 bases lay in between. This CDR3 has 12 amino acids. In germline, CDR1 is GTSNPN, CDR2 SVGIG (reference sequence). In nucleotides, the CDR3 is TGTGCCTGGACCCGGGCGGGGACTGAAGCTTTCTTT. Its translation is CAWTRAGTEAFF.

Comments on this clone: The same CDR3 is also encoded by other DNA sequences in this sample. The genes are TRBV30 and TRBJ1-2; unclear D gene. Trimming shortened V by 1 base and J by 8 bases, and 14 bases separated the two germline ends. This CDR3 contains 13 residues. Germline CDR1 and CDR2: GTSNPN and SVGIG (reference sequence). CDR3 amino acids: CAWSGSFTYGYTF. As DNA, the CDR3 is TGTGCCTGGAGTGGCAGCTTCACCTACGGCTACACCTTC.

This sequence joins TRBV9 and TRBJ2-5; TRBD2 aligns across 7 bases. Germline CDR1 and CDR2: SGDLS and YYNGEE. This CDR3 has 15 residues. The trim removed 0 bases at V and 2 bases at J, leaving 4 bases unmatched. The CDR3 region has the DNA TGTGCCAGCAGCGTAGGGTCTAGCGGTCAAGAGACCCAGTACTTC. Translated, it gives CASSVGSSGQETQYF.